Given below is one T cell receptor beta chain in context. Its matching antigen is unknown. Genomic DNA of every subset was divided equally among multiple immunoSEQ plates. Method: immunoSEQ multiplex PCR; TCRdb's copy keeps in-frame clones and lacks some. The profile shows around 2,100,000 clones, about 95% of them singletons. CD45RO negativity and positive selection for CCR7 defined naive CD8 cells, a population that excluded terminally differentiated effector memory CD45RA+ cells. The CDR3 extends over 14 amino acids. Germline V gene lookup returns CDR1 SQVTM and CDR2 ANQGSEA. V lost 7 bases and J lost 2, with 16 bases in between. This specimen comes from a study of shared clonotypes between healthy human individuals. General study findings and limits: Among donors, sharing of clonotypes was expected to be affected by sequencing depth. Shared clonotypes across all four donors exceeded non-shared ones in generation probability.

The J gene is TRBJ2-3, the V gene TRBV29-1, with a tentative D call TRBD1 (6 bases). This TCR derives from a man in his late teens or twenties in good health. Sequenced: naive CD8+ T cells sorted from blood. The CDR3 DNA reads TGCAGCGGGGTTTCACAGGGTAACACAGATACGCAGTATTTT. It yields the protein CSGVSQGNTDTQYF.